The 30 T cell receptor beta chains below all came from one sample that was sequenced in a study of blood T cell repertoires in COVID-19. TCRdb's copy holds only in-frame clones and misses some; the assay was immunoSEQ multiplex PCR. The data contain almost 400,000 clones, over 75% of them singletons. The sample was PBMCs or T cells enriched from blood (not recorded which). Source of these receptors: a woman aged 30 to 39 with acute COVID-19.

The CDR3 sequence: CASSSPGGTVGNTEAFF. DNA for the CDR3: TGTGCCAGCAGTTCCCCAGGGGGCACTGTGGGGAACACTGAAGCTTTCTTT. The gene calls are TRBV25-1 and TRBJ1-1; 8 bases fit TRBD1. The CDR3 sequence is 17 residues long. CDR1 and CDR2 (germline): MGHDK, SYGVNS. V lost 5 bases, J lost 1 base, and 12 bases stayed unmatched.

The chain links TRBV5-1 to TRBJ2-1; 7 positions agree with TRBD1. This CDR3 has 15 amino acids. The germline CDR1 and CDR2 sequences are SGHRS and YFSETQ. Unmatched junction bases numbered 4, after V lost 4 bases and J lost 0 bases. The CDR3 DNA reads TGCGCCAGCAGCCGGACAGGCGACTCCTACAATGAGCAGTTCTTC. Protein sequence: CASSRTGDSYNEQFF.

CDR3 protein: CASSFVASGGRDTQYF. The CDR3 DNA is TGTGCCAGCAGCTTTGTGGCTAGCGGGGGGAGGGATACGCAGTATTTT. The rearrangement joins TRBV7-2 to TRBJ2-3; TRBD2 agrees at 11 bases. Germline V gene data show CDR1 as SGHTA and CDR2 as FQGNSA. V gave up 3 bases and J gave up 6 bases; unmatched junction bases: 8. The CDR3 totals 16 residues.

The chain carries TRBV7-2 and TRBJ1-2, with 9 nucleotides matching TRBD1. The CDR3 is made up of 15 amino acids. Germline lookup yields CDR1 SGHTA and CDR2 FQGNSA. Trimming removed 5 bases from V and 4 bases from J; junction bases left unmatched: 8. This chain's CDR3 is CASSPYRGLGYGYTF. The CDR3 DNA reads as TGTGCCAGCAGCCCCTACAGGGGGCTTGGCTATGGCTACACCTTC.

The gene calls are TRBV24-1 and TRBJ2-3; D is unresolved. The CDR3 totals 14 residues. V lost 4 bases and J 0 bases, leaving 7 bases between the germline ends. In germline, CDR1 is KGHDR, CDR2 SFDVKD. CDR3 sequence (DNA): TGTGCCACCAGTGACACAGCTAGCACAGATACGCAGTATTTT. The encoded protein is CATSDTASTDTQYF.

This clone was counted between two and nine times. V gene TRBV5-1 combines with J gene TRBJ2-1; D unclear. The CDR3 length is 15 residues. Germline CDR1 and CDR2: SGHRS and YFSETQ. V lost 0 bases to trimming and J lost 5 bases, with 12 bases between them. Written as DNA, the CDR3 is TGCGCCAGCAGCTTGGATCGTTTTAGTAACAATGAGCAGTTCTTC. Translation: CASSLDRFSNNEQFF.

The genes are TRBV3-1 (or the pseudogene TRBV3-2) and TRBJ2-3; 7 bases are a match to TRBD1. This CDR3 is 14 amino acids long. The V gene end was trimmed by 4 bases and the J gene end by 4 bases; junction bases not matched to a gene: 5. Germline CDR1 reads LGHDT; CDR2 reads YNNKEL (reference sequence). Written as DNA, the CDR3 is TGTGCCAGCAGCCCTAGGGGGCGCGCAGATACGCAGTATTTT. Its translation: CASSPRGRADTQYF.

This chain connects TRBV18 to TRBJ1-2; perhaps TRBD1 as D (5 bases). Germline loops: CDR1 KGHSH, CDR2 LQKENI. CDR3 length: 16 residues. The germline V and J ends were trimmed by 0 bases and 4 bases, with 15 bases remaining between them. The CDR3 protein is CASSPPGLSGGYGYTF. The CDR3 DNA follows: TGTGCCAGCTCACCACCGGGCCTTTCGGGGGGCTATGGCTACACCTTC. The whole variable domain, remainder taken from reference TRBV18 and TRBJ1-2, is NAGVMQNPRHLVRRRGQEARLRCSPMKGHSHVYWYRQLPEEGLKFMVYLQKENIIDESGMPKERFSAEFPKEGPSILRIQQVVRGDSAAYFCASSPPGLSGGYGYTFGSGTRLTVV.

The chain employs TRBV5-8 and TRBJ1-6; 10 positions agree with TRBD1. This CDR3 is 18 amino acids long. Losses at the gene ends were 0 bases for V and 4 bases for J; bases not matched to a gene: 7. CDR1 is SGHTS and CDR2 is YDEGEE in the germline V gene. The chain's CDR3 is CASSLVFGTGAYNSPLHF. The CDR3 bases are TGTGCCAGCAGCTTGGTATTCGGGACAGGGGCGTATAATTCACCCCTCCACTTT.

The V call is TRBV7-8, the J call TRBJ2-1; TRBD2 matches 16 bases. CDR3 length equals 18 residues. V shed 4 bases and J 5 bases; nucleotides not matched to a gene: 8. Germline V gene data show CDR1 as SGHVS and CDR2 as FQNEAQ. The chain's CDR3 is CASSSKVGLAGGDNEQFF. The CDR3 nucleotides are TGTGCCAGCAGCTCGAAGGTGGGACTAGCGGGGGGGGACAATGAGCAGTTCTTC.

This clone was seen only once. The chain recombines TRBV7-8 with TRBJ2-7; 7 bases match TRBD1. From germline, CDR1 is SGHVS and CDR2 FQNEAQ. V was clipped by 6 bases and J by 6 bases; unmatched bases: 8. CDR3 length: 13 amino acids. This CDR3 reads CASSRQGGFEQYF. The CDR3 region has the DNA TGTGCCAGCAGTAGACAGGGCGGGTTCGAGCAGTACTTC.

The chain is built from TRBV7-3 and TRBJ2-3, with D perhaps matching TRBD2 (5 bases). Trimming shortened V by 1 base and J by 3 bases, and 14 bases separated the two germline ends. This CDR3 contains 16 residues. Germline CDR1 is SGHTA and CDR2 is FQGTGA. The CDR3, as DNA: TGTGCCAGCAGCTTAAGGGCAGGCGAGGGTACAGATACGCAGTATTTT. This gives the protein CASSLRAGEGTDTQYF.

V usage is TRBV19 and J usage is TRBJ2-7; 8 bases are shared with TRBD1. V lost 6 bases to trimming and J lost 7 bases; unmatched junction nucleotides: 8. The germline V gene encodes CDR1 LNHDA and CDR2 SQIVND (reference sequence). This CDR3 contains 13 residues. The CDR3 is CASRATGVGEQYF. DNA for the CDR3: TGTGCCAGTAGGGCGACAGGGGTAGGGGAGCAGTACTTC.

The CDR3 sequence: CASSSGLFTDTQYF. The DNA of the CDR3 is TGTGCCAGCAGCTCGGGACTATTCACAGATACGCAGTATTTT. The chain employs TRBV7-3 and TRBJ2-3; the match to TRBD2 covers 7 bases. Unmatched junction bases numbered 3, after V lost 4 bases and J lost 2 bases. Germline V gene sequence: CDR1 SGHTA, CDR2 FQGTGA. This CDR3 has 14 residues.

V gene TRBV5-4 combines with J gene TRBJ1-1, with 9 bases aligning to TRBD1. Germline V gives CDR1 SGHNT, CDR2 YYREEE (reference sequence). The ends lost 3 bases at V and 0 bases at J; junction bases unmatched: 12. The CDR3 covers 18 residues. CDR3 region: CASSSHPTGGTLNTEAFF. CDR3 sequence (DNA): TGTGCCAGCAGCTCCCATCCGACAGGGGGTACGTTGAACACTGAAGCTTTCTTT.

In its sample, this clone was seen once. The chain joins TRBV4-1 to TRBJ2-7; 8 nucleotides match TRBD2. The CDR3 length is 16 residues. The germline gives CDR1 MGHRA, CDR2 YSYEKL. Trimming cost V 1 base and J 7 bases; bases outside gene matches: 12. The CDR3 loop reads CASSQGSGIAGTEQYF. The CDR3 DNA follows: TGCGCCAGCAGCCAAGGATCGGGGATAGCGGGGACAGAGCAGTACTTC.

This chain joins TRBV6-1 and TRBJ1-2, with D possibly TRBD1 on 5 matching bases. Germline V lookup: CDR1 MNHNS, CDR2 SASEGT. The CDR3 sequence is 13 residues long. V lost 1 base and J lost 8, with 11 bases in between. In DNA, the CDR3 is TGTGCCAGCAGTGAAGGATTAGGGGTCGGCTACACCTTC. Translated, it gives CASSEGLGVGYTF.

This rearrangement joins TRBV9 to TRBJ1-2, with 7 positions matching TRBD1. V was clipped by 7 bases and J by 10 bases; unmatched bases: 16. This CDR3 has 14 residues. The germline gives CDR1 SGDLS, CDR2 YYNGEE. The CDR3 DNA is TGTGCCAGCCCACCGGGCCCGGAGACAGGGTTCTACACCTTC. This codes for CASPPGPETGFYTF.

The rearrangement uses TRBV24-1 and TRBJ1-5; no definite D call. Looked up from germline, CDR1 is KGHDR and CDR2 is SFDVKD. The CDR3 runs 13 residues. The V gene lost 5 bases and the J gene lost 4 bases, with 8 bases spanning the gap. The CDR3 DNA is TGTGCCACCAGTGCCAGGTATAATCAGCCCCAGCATTTT. Translating gives CATSARYNQPQHF.

In this sample, this clone turned up once. The V call is TRBV12-5, the J call TRBJ2-3, with TRBD2 as a possible D gene (6 bases). The CDR3 totals 18 residues. The V and J ends lost 3 bases and 0 bases respectively, with 19 bases between them. Per the germline V gene, CDR1 is LGHNT and CDR2 is FRNRAP. The CDR3 reads CASGLLADGHPSTDTQYF. As DNA, the CDR3 is TGTGCTAGTGGTTTATTAGCGGATGGGCACCCTAGCACAGATACGCAGTATTTT.

The chain uses TRBV24-1 and TRBJ2-3, with D perhaps TRBD2 (6 bases). CDR1 is KGHDR and CDR2 is SFDVKD in the germline V gene. The CDR3 contains 15 residues. Trimming took 10 bases from V and 1 from J, leaving 17 bases between them. The CDR3 DNA follows: TGTGCCACGCGGGGCAGCGAAGGGGGCACAGATACGCAGTATTTT. Translated, it gives CATRGSEGGTDTQYF.

This rearrangement joins TRBV19 to TRBJ1-4; 8 bases are a match to TRBD1. This CDR3 has 15 amino acids. Germline values: CDR1 LNHDA, CDR2 SQIVND (reference sequence). With V trimmed by 6 bases and J by 7 bases, 10 bases remained unmatched. This CDR3 is CASSHGQGEGEKLFF. Here the CDR3 DNA reads TGTGCCAGTAGCCACGGACAGGGCGAAGGTGAAAAACTGTTTTTT.

Notes on this clone: This specimen includes other DNA sequences encoding the same CDR3. The V gene is TRBV7-2, the J gene TRBJ2-7; 8 bases match TRBD1. CDR3 size: 13 residues. CDR1 is SGHTA and CDR2 is FQGNSA in the germline V gene. Trimming took 6 bases from V and 3 from J; bases not matched to a gene: 4. In DNA, the CDR3 is TGTGCCAGCAGTCCAACAGGGGGCTACGAGCAGTACTTC. Translation gives CASSPTGGYEQYF.

The genes are TRBV19 and TRBJ1-2, with TRBD1 matching 7 bases. From germline, CDR1 is LNHDA and CDR2 SQIVND (reference sequence). This CDR3 is built from 13 residues. The trim removed 6 bases at V and 4 bases at J, leaving 5 bases unmatched. The CDR3, as DNA: TGTGCCAGTAGCCGACAGGGAGTCTATGGCTACACCTTC. Its translation: CASSRQGVYGYTF.

V usage is TRBV23-1 and J usage is TRBJ2-7, with 7 bases fitting TRBD1. TRBV23-1 falls under the ORF class, with uncertain function. J lost 2 bases, V lost 6 bases, and 7 bases had no gene match. This CDR3 contains 14 residues. The CDR3 bases are TGCGCCAGCAGGGGGGACAGACGGGCCTACGAGCAGTACTTC. Translated, it gives CASRGDRRAYEQYF.

In its sample, this clone was seen a few times. The rearrangement joins TRBV24-1 to TRBJ1-5; D uncertain. Trimming removed 1 base from V and 2 bases from J, with 14 bases in between. Germline CDR1 and CDR2: KGHDR and SFDVKD. This CDR3 region has 17 residues. CDR3: CATSDLGPRRGNQPQHF. DNA for the CDR3: TGTGCCACCAGTGATTTAGGTCCCCGGAGGGGCAATCAGCCCCAGCATTTT.

The chain recombines TRBV19 with TRBJ2-2; D is uncertain. CDR3 length equals 15 residues. Trimming left V 3 bases short and J 3 bases short, with 11 bases between. In germline, CDR1 is LNHDA, CDR2 SQIVND (reference sequence). DNA for the CDR3: TGTGCCAGTAGTATTCGTCCCCGGGACACCGGGGAGCTGTTTTTT. It encodes CASSIRPRDTGELFF.

Only a few counts were recorded for this clone. The chain joins TRBV7-3 to TRBJ1-2, with D possibly TRBD1 on 5 matching bases. This CDR3 spans 14 amino acids. The V end lost 5 bases, the J end lost 5 bases, and 15 bases lay between the germline ends. Per germline, CDR1 SGHTA and CDR2 FQGTGA. The CDR3 region has the DNA TGTGCCAGCAGCCTCGCCTCCGGGGGATATGGCTACACCTTC. Protein product: CASSLASGGYGYTF.

The chain is built from TRBV11-1 and TRBJ2-2; 10 bases line up with TRBD2. Unmatched junction bases numbered 6, after V lost 7 bases and J lost 1 base. Germline V lookup: CDR1 SGHAT, CDR2 FQDESV (reference sequence). The CDR3 loop spans 16 amino acids. CDR3 DNA: TGTGCCAGCACCAAGTTAGCGGGGGGGAACACCGGGGAGCTGTTTTTT. It is translated as CASTKLAGGNTGELFF.

The chain couples TRBV6-2 or TRBV6-3 to TRBJ1-1; no clear D gene. CDR1 and CDR2 (germline): MNHEY, SVGEGT. With 6 bases removed from V and 4 bases from J, the gap between germline ends came to 6 bases. This CDR3 contains 11 residues. CDR3 sequence: CASSISTEAFF. CDR3 bases: TGTGCCAGCAGCATTAGCACTGAAGCTTTCTTT.